This is a list of T cell receptor beta chains from one sample in a study of blood T cell repertoires in COVID-19. The method was immunoSEQ multiplex PCR; TCRdb's version includes in-frame clones alone and lacks a portion of them. The sample consists of about 200,000 clones, about 80% of them appearing once. The sequenced sample consisted of peripheral blood. The receptors derive from a human donor with acute or convalescent COVID-19. The donor label of this sample is uncertain. Each CDR3 is given with its conserved first and last residue. The order of the fields is CDR3 length, D gene, clone size, V gene, J gene, CDR3 DNA, CDR3 protein. The D gene is left open where the match is weak. Clone size is given for some rows only: seen once, a few or many times, or a class if the clone is expanded.

length: 15
D: TRBD1
size: .
V: TRBV24-1
J: TRBJ1-2
DNA: TGTGCCACCAGTGATGACAAGGACAGGGTTGATGGCTACACCTTC
CDR3: CATSDDKDRVDGYTF

length: 16
D: .
size: .
V: TRBV5-1
J: TRBJ2-6
DNA: TGCGCCACCTTCCGGGACACCGGCTCTGGGGCCAACGTCCTGACTTTC
CDR3: CATFRDTGSGANVLTF

length: 11
D: .
size: .
V: TRBV20-1
J: TRBJ2-5
DNA: TGCAGTGCTCGCCGTGAGGAGACCCAGTACTTC
CDR3: CSARREETQYF

length: 11
D: .
size: few
V: TRBV10-3
J: TRBJ2-1
DNA: TGTGCCATCAGTGAGCGGTATGAGCAGTTCTTC
CDR3: CAISERYEQFF

length: 13
D: TRBD2
size: few
V: TRBV12-3/TRBV12-4
J: TRBJ2-3
DNA: TGTGCCAGCAGTTTCGGGACTACCTATACGCAGTATTTT
CDR3: CASSFGTTYTQYF

length: 14
D: .
size: .
V: TRBV7-8
J: TRBJ2-2
DNA: TGTGCCAGCAGCTTCCGGGGGAACACCGGGGAGCTGTTTTTT
CDR3: CASSFRGNTGELFF

length: 13
D: TRBD2
size: .
V: TRBV7-2
J: TRBJ2-7
DNA: TGTGCCAGCACCAGGACTAGCGGCTACGAGCAGTACTTC
CDR3: CASTRTSGYEQYF

length: 16
D: TRBD1
size: .
V: TRBV4-2
J: TRBJ1-3
DNA: TGTGCCAGCAGCCAAGCCCCGACAGGGGGCGGAAACACCATATATTTT
CDR3: CASSQAPTGGGNTIYF

length: 16
D: TRBD2
size: .
V: TRBV18
J: TRBJ2-1
DNA: TGTGCCAGCTCACCGGCTAGCGGGGCCTCCTACAATGAGCAGTTCTTC
CDR3: CASSPASGASYNEQFF

length: 15
D: .
size: .
V: TRBV5-1
J: TRBJ1-1
DNA: TGCGCCAGCAGCTTGGATGTCAGGGCGAACACTGAAGCTTTCTTT
CDR3: CASSLDVRANTEAFF

length: 11
D: .
size: .
V: TRBV6-5
J: TRBJ1-1
DNA: TGTGCCAGCAGGAGGGTCGATGAAGCTTTCTTT
CDR3: CASRRVDEAFF

length: 13
D: .
size: .
V: TRBV30
J: TRBJ2-7
DNA: TGTGCCTGGGGGAGGCCCGTCCTGAACGAGCAGTACTTC
CDR3: CAWGRPVLNEQYF

length: 15
D: .
size: .
V: TRBV3-1/TRBV3-2
J: TRBJ2-4
DNA: TGTGCCAGCACCCAGGGCCCACTAGCCAAAAACATTCAGTACTTC
CDR3: CASTQGPLAKNIQYF

length: 16
D: TRBD2
size: .
V: TRBV2
J: TRBJ2-5
DNA: TGTGCCAGCCGCCCCTGGGGTAGCGGGAACCAAGAGACCCAGTACTTC
CDR3: CASRPWGSGNQETQYF

length: 19
D: TRBD1
size: .
V: TRBV10-3
J: TRBJ1-1
DNA: TGTGCCATCAGTGGCGCCCCCGGGACAGGGGGCCCTTGGGGCACTGAAGCTTTCTTT
CDR3: CAISGAPGTGGPWGTEAFF

length: 13
D: .
size: .
V: TRBV6-4
J: TRBJ2-3
DNA: TGTGCCAGCAGCACAGGGAGCACAGATACGCAGTATTTT
CDR3: CASSTGSTDTQYF

length: 14
D: TRBD2
size: .
V: TRBV6-5
J: TRBJ2-4
DNA: TGTGCCAGCAGCCGAACTAGCGAAGGAAACATTCAGTACTTC
CDR3: CASSRTSEGNIQYF

length: 14
D: TRBD2
size: .
V: TRBV5-5
J: TRBJ2-1
DNA: TGTGCCAGCAGCTTGTTTCCGGGGAGGGATGAGCAGTTCTTC
CDR3: CASSLFPGRDEQFF

length: 15
D: TRBD1
size: .
V: TRBV7-9
J: TRBJ2-1
DNA: TGTGCCAGCAGTTTCCCGGGACAGGTCACCAATGAGCAGTTCTTC
CDR3: CASSFPGQVTNEQFF

length: 12
D: .
size: .
V: TRBV5-6
J: TRBJ1-5
DNA: TGTGCCAGCAGCTCCAGGGGACAGCCCCAGCATTTT
CDR3: CASSSRGQPQHF

length: 16
D: TRBD2
size: .
V: TRBV30
J: TRBJ2-7
DNA: TGTGCCTGGACACGGGGTAGACTAGCCGGTTCCTACGAGCAGTACTTC
CDR3: CAWTRGRLAGSYEQYF

length: 17
D: TRBD1
size: few
V: TRBV19
J: TRBJ1-5
DNA: TGTGCCAGTAGTATCGGATCTCGGACAGGGGGCAGTCAGCCCCAGCATTTT
CDR3: CASSIGSRTGGSQPQHF